The next 25 T cell receptor beta chains were all read from a single sample in a study of T cells in Graves' hyperthyroidism and ophthalmopathy. Researchers took RNA transcripts and amplified the TCR beta CDR3 regions from them. First-round RT-PCR targeting the TCR CDR3 was performed with the HTBI primer set. Each CDR3 protein is one row after TCRdb ran MiXCR on the multiplex PCR reads. This table has about 840,000 distinct CDR3 sequences, roughly 37% appearing once. Sequenced sample: blood. These receptors originate from a man between 18 and 35 years old with Graves' hyperthyroidism.

Points on this clonotype: The junction departs from the called germline gene at one end, perhaps through a read error. The chain uses TRBV7-6 and TRBJ2-7; 7 positions agree with TRBD2. Germline loops: CDR1 SGHVS, CDR2 FNYEAQ. The CDR3 runs 14 residues. CDR3 sequence: CASGFRAGDYEQYF. CDR3 DNA: TGTGCCAGCGGCTTCCGGGCGGGGGACTACGAGCAGTACTTC.

This clonotype was seen at least ten times. The chain combines TRBV10-2 with TRBJ2-7, with no clear D. The CDR3 loop spans 13 amino acids. The germline CDR1 and CDR2 sequences are WSHSY and SAAADI. Trimming removed 3 bases from V and 2 bases from J, with 8 bases in between. The CDR3 region is CASSDFTPYEQYF. DNA for the CDR3: TGCGCCAGCAGTGACTTCACGCCCTACGAGCAGTACTTC.

The V call is TRBV9, the J call TRBJ1-5; perhaps TRBD1 as D (5 bases). Deletions cut 6 bases from V and 6 bases from J, with 16 bases between. Germline CDR1 and CDR2: SGDLS and YYNGEE. The CDR3 spans 14 residues. The CDR3 is CASNERGVGQPQHF. As DNA, the CDR3 is TGTGCCAGCAATGAAAGGGGTGTGGGTCAGCCCCAGCATTTT.

V is TRBV20-1 and J is TRBJ2-7, with TRBD2 matching over 9 bases. V lost 0 bases to trimming and J lost 2 bases; unmatched junction nucleotides: 8. Germline assignment: CDR1 DFQATT and CDR2 SNEGSKA (reference sequence). This CDR3 spans 16 amino acids. The CDR3 region has the DNA TGCAGTGCTAGAGATCTGGAGCGGGAGGTCCCCTACGAGCAGTACTTC. Translating gives CSARDLEREVPYEQYF.

Regarding this clonotype: Just one base apart from a much larger clone, this may be a read error. The chain recombines TRBV19 with TRBJ1-5, with D unclear. Germline V gene data show CDR1 as LNHDA and CDR2 as SQIVND (reference sequence). The CDR3 runs to 15 residues. Here the CDR3 DNA reads TGTGCCAGTAGTATGGTAGGGTTCGGGAATCGGCCCCAGCATTTT. It codes for CASSMVGFGNRPQHF. Drawing the rest from reference TRBV19 and TRBJ1-5, the complete variable domain is DGGITQSPKYLFRKEGQNVTLSCEQNLNHDAMYWYRQDPGQGLRLIYYSQIVNDFQKGDIAEGYSVSREKKESFPLTVTSAQKNPTAFYLCASSMVGFGNRPQHFGDGTRLSIL.

Worth noting for this clonotype: A much larger clone lies a single base off, so this may be a read error. The rearrangement uses TRBV7-8 and TRBJ2-5; 8 bases are shared with TRBD2. This CDR3 contains 14 residues. Per germline, CDR1 SGHVS and CDR2 FQNEAQ. This CDR3 reads CAGRWTSSQETQYF. CDR3 in DNA: TGTGCCGGCAGGTGGACTAGCAGCCAAGAGACCCAGTACTTC.

This clonotype was seen a handful of times. The chain uses TRBV15 and TRBJ2-3, with no clear D. V was cut by 0 bases and J by 6 bases, with 4 bases left in between. CDR3 length equals 12 residues. CDR1 LNHNV and CDR2 YYDKDF come from the germline V gene (reference sequence). The CDR3 is CATSRERDTQYF. In nucleotides, the CDR3 is TGTGCCACCAGCAGAGAACGGGATACGCAGTATTTT.

Comment on this clonotype: Given a much more abundant clone one base away, this may be a read error. CDR3 protein: CASSWGPEGDSPLHF. In DNA, the CDR3 is TGTGCCAGTAGTTGGGGCCCGGAGGGGGATTCACCCCTCCACTTT. The chain carries TRBV19 and TRBJ1-6; a weak D match, TRBD1 (6 bases). The CDR3 totals 15 residues. CDR1 is LNHDA and CDR2 is SQIVND in the germline V gene (reference sequence). V was clipped by 5 bases and J by 8 bases, with 16 bases between them. Supplemented by reference TRBV19 and TRBJ1-6, the full variable domain reads DGGITQSPKYLFRKEGQNVTLSCEQNLNHDAMYWYRQDPGQGLRLIYYSQIVNDFQKGDIAEGYSVSREKKESFPLTVTSAQKNPTAFYLCASSWGPEGDSPLHFGNGTRLTVT.

This clonotype was observed a few times. CDR3 sequence: CASSRDGTDEAFF. CDR3 DNA: TGCGCCAGCAGCCGCGACGGGACGGATGAAGCTTTCTTT. The chain couples TRBV4-1 to TRBJ1-1; tentative D call: TRBD1 (5 bases). The germline gives CDR1 MGHRA, CDR2 YSYEKL. CDR3 length: 13 amino acids. V was cut by 4 bases and J by 7 bases, with 13 bases left in between.

V is TRBV25-1 and J is TRBJ1-6, with no clear D. Germline CDR1 MGHDK, CDR2 SYGVNS. V was cut by 2 bases and J by 9 bases, with 17 bases left in between. The CDR3 has 16 residues. In DNA, the CDR3 is TGTGCCAGCAGTGAAGCCCCCGAGGGCTTCGGTTCACCCCTCCACTTT. This encodes CASSEAPEGFGSPLHF.

As to this clonotype: A much larger clone sits a single nucleotide away, making a read error possible. The conserved phenylalanine or tryptophan is not found at the CDR3 terminus, so this likely reflects a read error. The V and J genes are TRBV2 and TRBJ1-1, with D unresolved. From germline, CDR1 is SNHLY and CDR2 FYNNEI. Trimming removed 7 bases from V and 5 bases from J, with 11 bases in between. CDR3 length: 12 residues. The CDR3 DNA follows: TGTGCCAGCATAGGGTCGGGAACTGAAGCTTTCTCT. Protein: CASIGSGTEAFS.

This clonotype was observed once. The chain uses TRBV10-3 and TRBJ1-5, with D tentatively TRBD1 (5 bases). V lost 6 bases and J lost 3, with 18 bases in between. CDR3 length: 16 residues. Germline V lookup: CDR1 ENHRY, CDR2 SYGVKD. The CDR3: CAIRPRGVGTNQPQHF. The CDR3 DNA reads TGTGCCATCAGACCACGGGGGGTTGGCACCAATCAGCCCCAGCATTTT.

This clonotype showed up just a few times. The J gene is TRBJ2-5, the V gene TRBV13, with 10 bases fitting TRBD2. V lost 5 bases, J lost 2 bases, and 17 bases stayed unmatched. This CDR3 has 19 residues. Germline assignment: CDR1 PRHDT and CDR2 FYEKMQ (reference sequence). CDR3: CASSPWGEELAGLQETQYF. The DNA of the CDR3 is TGTGCCAGCAGCCCGTGGGGGGAGGAACTAGCGGGACTTCAAGAGACCCAGTACTTC.

For this clonotype: It may be a read error: a sequence one base away is much more abundant. The J gene is TRBJ1-5, the V gene TRBV2; D gene ambiguous. The CDR3 has 15 residues. Germline CDR1 reads SNHLY; CDR2 reads FYNNEI. Trimming took off 3 bases at V and 3 bases at J, with 12 bases between the two ends. CDR3 sequence: CASSDLGGDNQPQHF. The CDR3 DNA sequence: TGTGCCAGCAGTGACCTCGGAGGCGACAATCAGCCCCAGCATTTT.

Comments on this clonotype: With a far larger clone one base away, a read error is the likely cause. This chain joins TRBV19 and TRBJ1-2, with 8 bases that match TRBD1. Germline CDR1 is LNHDA and CDR2 is SQIVND (reference sequence). CDR3 length: 13 residues. This CDR3 is CASSLQGDYGYNF. The CDR3, as DNA: TGTGCCAGTAGTTTACAGGGGGATTATGGCTACAACTTC. The variable domain in full, completed from reference TRBV19 and TRBJ1-2, reads DGGITQSPKYLFRKEGQNVTLSCEQNLNHDAMYWYRQDPGQGLRLIYYSQIVNDFQKGDIAEGYSVSREKKESFPLTVTSAQKNPTAFYLCASSLQGDYGYNFGSGTRLTVV.

This chain joins TRBV29-1 and TRBJ1-4; TRBD1 is a possible D gene (5 bases). Germline CDR1 SQVTM, CDR2 ANQGSEA. V lost 4 bases and J lost 7, with 16 bases in between. The CDR3 is 14 residues long. CDR3 in DNA: TGCAGCGTTGGAGAGGCGGACACAGGTGAAAAACTGTTTTTT. This encodes CSVGEADTGEKLFF.

This clonotype appeared many times. The genes are TRBV7-6 and TRBJ2-5, with D possibly matching TRBD2 (6 bases). CDR3 size: 14 residues. With 5 bases removed from V and 3 bases from J, the gap between germline ends came to 13 bases. CDR1 and CDR2 from the germline V gene are SGHVS and FNYEAQ. As DNA, the CDR3 is TGTGCCAGCAGCCCAAGGGGCGGGGAAGAGACCCAGTACTTC. As protein: CASSPRGGEETQYF. The variable domain in full, completed from reference TRBV7-6 and TRBJ2-5, reads GAGVSQSPRYKVTKRGQDVALRCDPISGHVSLYWYRQALGQGPEFLTYFNYEAQQDKSGLPNDRFSAERPEGSISTLTIQRTEQRDSAMYRCASSPRGGEETQYFGPGTRLLVL.

In its sample, this clonotype was seen many times. The V gene is TRBV9, the J gene TRBJ1-1; D uncertain. V lost 0 bases and J 4 bases, leaving 7 bases between the germline ends. CDR1 and CDR2 from the germline V gene are SGDLS and YYNGEE. The CDR3 loop spans 13 amino acids. The CDR3 bases are TGTGCCAGCAGCGTAGGGGCAGCCACTGAAGCTTTCTTT. The encoded protein is CASSVGAATEAFF.

V gene TRBV20-1 combines with J gene TRBJ2-5, with 7 nucleotides matching TRBD1. Germline V gives CDR1 DFQATT, CDR2 SNEGSKA (reference sequence). The CDR3 loop spans 16 amino acids. V dropped 0 bases and J dropped 4; count of bases not matched to a gene: 11. The DNA for the CDR3 is TGCAGTGCTAGAGATCGGACAGGCGCCCGAGCAGAGACCCAGTACTTC. It is translated as CSARDRTGARAETQYF.

This chain connects TRBV4-1 to TRBJ2-2, with no clear D. V shed 1 base and J shed 7 bases, with 7 bases lying between them. This CDR3 has 13 amino acids. In germline, CDR1 is MGHRA, CDR2 YSYEKL. This CDR3 is CASSQVWGGELFF. The DNA for the CDR3 is TGCGCCAGCAGCCAAGTCTGGGGCGGGGAGCTGTTTTTT.

This clonotype was picked up a small number of times. The chain couples TRBV7-8 to TRBJ2-2; perhaps TRBD2 as D (6 bases). Trimming removed 7 bases from V and 11 bases from J, with 14 bases in between. Germline CDR1 reads SGHVS; CDR2 reads FQNEAQ. This CDR3 region has 12 residues. The chain's CDR3 is CASTQGGGELFF. The CDR3, as DNA: TGTGCCAGCACCCAGGGAGGTGGCGAGCTGTTTTTT. The full variable domain, its missing parts supplied by reference TRBV7-8 and TRBJ2-2, is GAGVSQSPRYKVAKRGQDVALRCDPISGHVSLFWYQQALGQGPEFLTYFQNEAQLDKSGLPSDRFFAERPEGSVSTLKIQRTQQEDSAVYLCASTQGGGELFFGEGSRLTVL.

The chain has TRBV10-3 and TRBJ2-7, with D perhaps TRBD1 (5 bases). CDR3 size: 15 residues. V was shortened by 3 bases and J by 3 bases, with 15 bases between the two germline ends. Germline V gene data show CDR1 as ENHRY and CDR2 as SYGVKD. CDR3 amino acids: CAISDQGGKRYEQYF. CDR3 DNA sequence: TGTGCCATCAGTGATCAGGGCGGAAAGCGCTACGAGCAGTACTTC.

This clonotype came up a few times. The CDR3 here is CASSLSGKNGPQHF. In DNA form, the CDR3 reads TGTGCCAGCAGCTTGTCAGGAAAAAATGGGCCCCAGCATTTT. V gene TRBV7-9 combines with J gene TRBJ1-5; D unclear. Germline CDR1 is SEHNR and CDR2 is FQNEAQ (reference sequence). Trimming cost V 3 bases and J 9 bases, with 15 bases left between them. The CDR3 has 14 amino acids.

The rearrangement links TRBV15 to TRBJ1-1, with 7 positions matching TRBD1. CDR1 is LNHNV and CDR2 is YYDKDF in the germline V gene (reference sequence). Trimming at V came to 5 bases and at J to 2 bases, leaving 5 bases not matched to a gene. CDR3 size: 14 residues. The CDR3 reads CATSPGQINTEAFF. The CDR3 bases are TGTGCCACCAGCCCGGGACAGATTAACACTGAAGCTTTCTTT.

J is TRBJ2-6 and V is TRBV15, with D perhaps assigned TRBD1 or TRBD2 (5 bases each). The ends were cut back, 6 bases at V and 4 bases at J, with 13 bases in the middle. The germline CDR1 and CDR2 sequences are LNHNV and YYDKDF (reference sequence). This CDR3 spans 15 amino acids. CDR3 amino acids: CATRHEGTGANVLTF. In DNA form, the CDR3 reads TGTGCCACCAGACACGAGGGGACCGGGGCCAACGTCCTGACTTTC. The full variable domain, rest sourced from reference TRBV15 and TRBJ2-6, is DAMVIQNPRYQVTQFGKPVTLSCSQTLNHNVMYWYQQKSSQAPKLLFHYYDKDFNNEADTPDNFQSRRPNTSFCFLDIRSPGLGDTAMYLCATRHEGTGANVLTFGAGSRLTVL.